The 8 T cell receptor beta chains below all came from one sample that was sequenced in a study of blood T cell repertoires in COVID-19. Some clones are missing from TCRdb's copy, which holds only in-frame ones; the method was immunoSEQ multiplex PCR. This table holds fewer than 150,000 clones, under 85% found once. What was sequenced was peripheral blood. Receptors originate from a woman of 80 years or more in a cohort sampled during active or convalescent COVID-19.

The V gene is TRBV5-1, the J gene TRBJ2-1; D is perhaps TRBD2 (5 bases). The CDR3 totals 14 residues. V shed 4 bases and J shed 0 bases, with 8 bases lying between them. CDR1 SGHRS and CDR2 YFSETQ come from the germline V gene. The CDR3 spells CASSRGNSYNEQFF. The CDR3 bases are TGCGCCAGCAGCCGGGGAAACTCCTACAATGAGCAGTTCTTC.

Only a few counts were recorded for this clone. This chain links TRBV9 with TRBJ1-1; the match to TRBD1 covers 7 bases. The CDR3 length is 14 residues. Trimming at V came to 2 bases and at J to 7 bases, leaving 8 bases not matched to a gene. Germline CDR1 and CDR2: SGDLS and YYNGEE. As DNA, the CDR3 is TGTGCCAGCAGCGTGGGACAGTCAGTAGATGAAGCTTTCTTT. This gives the protein CASSVGQSVDEAFF.

This clone showed up just once. The V call is TRBV6-5, the J call TRBJ1-2, with 7 bases identical to TRBD1. V lost 5 bases and J lost 4; bases outside the gene matches: 7. Germline V gene lookup returns CDR1 MNHEY and CDR2 SVGAGI. The CDR3 contains 14 residues. The CDR3 spells CASSRIDRVYGYTF. For the CDR3, the DNA is TGTGCCAGCAGTCGGATCGACAGGGTCTATGGCTACACCTTC.

V gene TRBV2 combines with J gene TRBJ2-1, with a tentative D call TRBD1 (5 bases). Between the trimmed V and J ends, which lost 3 bases and 6 bases, there was a span of 6 bases. Germline V CDR1 and CDR2: SNHLY, FYNNEI. This CDR3 has 12 residues. The CDR3 DNA follows: TGTGCCAGCAGTGAGGACACCAATGAGCAGTTCTTC. As protein: CASSEDTNEQFF.

The J gene is TRBJ2-5, the V gene TRBV6-5; 11 positions match TRBD2. CDR3 length: 14 residues. Germline CDR1 MNHEY, CDR2 SVGAGI. Losses at the gene ends were 8 bases for V and 5 bases for J; bases not matched to a gene: 7. The CDR3 DNA follows: TGTGCCAGCGGTAGCGGGGGGGTCAGGGAGACCCAGTACTTC. Residues: CASGSGGVRETQYF.

The chain uses TRBV11-3 and TRBJ2-1; a weak D match, TRBD2 (6 bases). Germline V gene sequence: CDR1 SGHNT, CDR2 YENEEA. The CDR3 has 13 residues. V was trimmed by 5 bases and J by 9 bases, leaving 14 bases between them. DNA for the CDR3: TGTGCCAGCAGCCAACAGACCGGGGGTGAGCAGTTCTTC. Protein: CASSQQTGGEQFF.

The V call is TRBV29-1, the J call TRBJ2-3; TRBD2 is a possible D gene (6 bases). The germline V and J ends were trimmed by 2 bases and 0 bases, with 18 bases remaining between them. CDR3 length: 17 amino acids. Per the germline V gene, CDR1 is SQVTM and CDR2 is ANQGSEA. The CDR3 protein is CSVEKREWIGSTDTQYF. The CDR3 coding sequence is TGCAGCGTTGAAAAACGGGAGTGGATTGGGAGCACAGATACGCAGTATTTT.

This chain uses TRBV4-3 with TRBJ2-4, with 13 bases matching TRBD2. From germline, CDR1 is LGHNA and CDR2 YSLEER. CDR3 length: 21 residues. V shed 3 bases, J shed 0 bases, and the junction held 14 bases outside the gene matches. The CDR3 coding sequence is TGCGCCAGCAGCCACCGCGTGGGACTAGCGGGGAACTGGTTAGCCAAAAACATTCAGTACTTC. It translates to CASSHRVGLAGNWLAKNIQYF.